This T cell receptor beta chain was sequenced for a study of naive and memory T cell subsets. Study results and caveats: From naive to CM, EM and EMRA, diversity decreased and Gini increased. TCR abundance followed a power law differing between naive and memory subsets.

The junction had 8 bases not matched to a gene; V was cut back by 3 bases and J by 5 bases. CDR3 length: 15 residues. In germline, CDR1 is MRHNA, CDR2 SNTAGT. Four subsets defined by CD45RA and CD27 were sorted after CD3, CD4, CD8 and live/dead staining. This clonotype was counted a few times. Antigen specificity is unknown. The beta constant-region primer was an equimolar mix of two oligonucleotides covering TRBC1 and TRBC2. Four rounds of PCR amplified the ligated cDNA using nested alpha and beta constant-region primers plus SP2. TCRdb processed the UMI-ligation and nested PCR reads anew with MiXCR; each CDR3 protein has one entry. The table records roughly 140,000 distinct CDR3 sequences, about a sixth of them present only once.

Sequencing used naive CD4+ T cells from blood. The clonotype was recovered from a human donor in good health. The V call is TRBV6-4, the J call TRBJ2-3; 7 bases agree with TRBD2. The CDR3 is CASSEFGRHKDTQYF. CDR3 nucleotides: TGTGCCAGCAGTGAATTCGGGAGGCATAAAGATACGCAGTATTTT.